This TCR beta chain was observed in a study of glioma-infiltrating T cells. Using RNA template, CDR3s of TCR alpha and beta were amplified with iRepertoire arm-PCR. From the multiplex PCR reads, TCRdb called clonotypes with MiXCR, one entry per CDR3 protein. The sample yields 150,000 to 200,000 distinct CDR3 sequences, around 30% seen once. Trimming took 5 bases from V and 2 from J; bases not matched to a gene: 10. The CDR3 length is 17 residues. Per germline, CDR1 MNHNS and CDR2 SASEGT. The sequence was collected from a human donor with low-grade glioma or glioblastoma, undergoing nonglioma brain surgery, or in good health (not recorded which). The sample consisted of glioma tissue, nonneoplastic brain tissue, or PBMCs (not recorded which). The chain uses TRBV6-1 and TRBJ2-5; 11 nucleotides agree with TRBD2. CDR3 in amino acids: CASSTYTSGREQETQYF. CDR3 DNA: TGTGCCAGCAGTACATACACTAGCGGGAGAGAACAAGAGACCCAGTACTTC.